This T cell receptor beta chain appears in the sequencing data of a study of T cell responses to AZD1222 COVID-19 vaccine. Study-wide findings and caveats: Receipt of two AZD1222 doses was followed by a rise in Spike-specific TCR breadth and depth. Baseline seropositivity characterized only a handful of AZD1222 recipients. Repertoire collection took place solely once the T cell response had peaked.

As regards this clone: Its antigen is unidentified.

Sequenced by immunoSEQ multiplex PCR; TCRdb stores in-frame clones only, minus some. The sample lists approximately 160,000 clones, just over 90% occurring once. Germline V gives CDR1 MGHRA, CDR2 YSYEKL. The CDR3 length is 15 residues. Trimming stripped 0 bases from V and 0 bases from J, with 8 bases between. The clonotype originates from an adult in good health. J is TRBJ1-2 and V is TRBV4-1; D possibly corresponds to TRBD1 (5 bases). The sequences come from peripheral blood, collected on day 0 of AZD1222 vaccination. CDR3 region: CASSQEDIANYGYTF. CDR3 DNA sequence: TGCGCCAGCAGCCAAGAGGACATAGCTAACTATGGCTACACCTTC.